These 2 T cell receptor beta chains were sequenced from one sample in a study of blood T cell repertoires in COVID-19. Method: immunoSEQ multiplex PCR; TCRdb's copy keeps in-frame clones and lacks some. Among approximately 250,000 clones listed, around 82% were seen once. The sequencing input was peripheral blood. The receptors originated from a human donor in a cohort sampled during active COVID-19.

The chain recombines TRBV2 with TRBJ1-2, with TRBD1 matching 9 bases. Per the germline V gene, CDR1 is SNHLY and CDR2 is FYNNEI. The length of the CDR3 is 13 residues. V lost 5 bases to trimming and J lost 8 bases; unmatched junction nucleotides: 6. The CDR3 sequence: CASSRDRADGYTF. The CDR3 DNA follows: TGTGCCAGCAGTCGGGACAGGGCAGACGGCTACACCTTC.

The genes are TRBV28 and TRBJ1-5; D is uncertain. Trimming took 7 bases from V and 4 from J, leaving 8 bases between them. Germline assignment: CDR1 MDHEN and CDR2 SYDVKM. The CDR3 totals 12 residues. CDR3 coding DNA: TGTGCCAGCACCTCCCTGAATCAGCCCCAGCATTTT. Translation: CASTSLNQPQHF.